The 29 T cell receptor beta chains in this list originate from one sample, sequenced in a study of PD-1 blockade in mismatch repair-deficient tumors. Data came from immunoSEQ multiplex PCR; TCRdb stores just in-frame clones and leaves some out. The table records some 16,000 clones, about 80% of them present only once. The sample was PBMCs, taken 4 weeks after starting pembrolizumab. The source of these receptors is an adult with mismatch repair-deficient cancer.

The genes are TRBV29-1 and TRBJ2-4; 8 bases line up with TRBD1. The V gene end was trimmed by 4 bases and the J gene end by 5 bases; junction bases not matched to a gene: 1. Germline V gives CDR1 SQVTM, CDR2 ANQGSEA. The CDR3 covers 12 residues. CDR3 bases: TGCAGCGTTGGGGACAGGCAAAACATTCAGTACTTC. This encodes CSVGDRQNIQYF.

The CDR3 DNA reads TGTGCCAGCAGCTCAAGCGATCGCAATGAGCAGTTCTTC. It encodes CASSSSDRNEQFF. The chain uses TRBV7-9 and TRBJ2-1, with D unclear. Deletions cut 4 bases from V and 6 bases from J, with 10 bases between. The CDR3 extends over 13 amino acids. Germline V gene lookup returns CDR1 SEHNR and CDR2 FQNEAQ (reference sequence).

This clone was seen only once. CDR3 residues: CASSALSGSYNEQFF. CDR3 DNA sequence: TGTGCCAGCAGCGCCCTCAGCGGGAGCTACAATGAGCAGTTCTTC. V is TRBV9 and J is TRBJ2-1; 8 positions match TRBD2. V lost 3 bases and J lost 3; bases outside the gene matches: 5. Germline V gives CDR1 SGDLS, CDR2 YYNGEE. The CDR3 extends over 15 amino acids.

The V and J genes are TRBV30 and TRBJ1-1, with D perhaps TRBD1 (5 bases). V was clipped by 3 bases and J by 1 base, with 24 bases between them. The CDR3 sequence is 18 residues long. Germline V lookup: CDR1 GTSNPN, CDR2 SVGIG (reference sequence). CDR3 sequence: CAWRPKLGAGRGNTEAFF. CDR3 coding DNA: TGTGCCTGGAGACCGAAACTGGGCGCAGGGCGGGGGAACACTGAAGCTTTCTTT.

This chain uses TRBV9 with TRBJ2-1; 7 bases are shared with TRBD2. With 0 bases clipped from V and 2 bases from J, the junction kept 5 bases outside the gene matches. The CDR3 contains 16 residues. Germline CDR1 reads SGDLS; CDR2 reads YYNGEE. CDR3 bases: TGTGCCAGCAGCGTAGCGACTAGCAATACCTACAATGAGCAGTTCTTC. Its translation is CASSVATSNTYNEQFF.

The gene calls are TRBV5-1 and TRBJ2-1; 7 bases match TRBD1. This CDR3 comprises 15 residues. V dropped 0 bases and J dropped 0; count of bases not matched to a gene: 0. The germline gives CDR1 SGHRS, CDR2 YFSETQ. For the CDR3, the DNA is TGCGCCAGCAGCTTGGGGACAGGCTCCTACAATGAGCAGTTCTTC. It specifies CASSLGTGSYNEQFF.

With regard to this clone: The same CDR3 can be traced to other DNA sequences in this sample. The gene calls are TRBV30 and TRBJ2-1, with a weak D call TRBD2 (6 bases). CDR3 length: 15 amino acids. V shed 0 bases and J shed 9 bases, with 18 bases lying between them. Germline V CDR1 and CDR2: GTSNPN, SVGIG (reference sequence). The CDR3 sequence is CAWSVFPAGSSEQFF. CDR3 coding DNA: TGTGCCTGGAGTGTCTTTCCGGCGGGATCGAGTGAGCAGTTCTTC.

This clone was observed a handful of times. The V gene is TRBV7-9, the J gene TRBJ2-7; a possible D gene is TRBD2 (6 bases). V lost 5 bases and J 1 base, leaving 12 bases between the germline ends. Per germline, CDR1 SEHNR and CDR2 FQNEAQ (reference sequence). The CDR3 runs 14 residues. In nucleotides, the CDR3 is TGTGCCAGCAGCAGCCGGAGGGAATCCTACGAGCAGTACTTC. Translated: CASSSRRESYEQYF.

The chain joins TRBV19 to TRBJ1-1; no clear D. The V gene's germline CDR1 is LNHDA and CDR2 SQIVND (reference sequence). This CDR3 spans 15 amino acids. With 0 bases removed from V and 5 bases from J, the gap between germline ends came to 13 bases. In DNA form, the CDR3 reads TGTGCCAGTAGTATAGACCCCAGGTTGTGGACTGAAGCTTTCTTT. It translates to CASSIDPRLWTEAFF.

This rearrangement joins TRBV11-2 to TRBJ2-2; weak D call: TRBD2 (7 bases). This CDR3 has 18 residues. The germline V gene encodes CDR1 SGHAT and CDR2 FQNNGV. Between the trimmed V and J ends, which lost 3 bases and 4 bases, there was a span of 21 bases. The CDR3 sequence: CASSFPLGAGVGTGELFF. The DNA of the CDR3 is TGTGCCAGCAGCTTTCCCTTGGGGGCGGGAGTCGGCACCGGGGAGCTGTTTTTT.

This chain connects TRBV7-3 to TRBJ1-3; TRBD1 matches at 7 bases. Trimming at V came to 5 bases and at J to 4 bases, leaving 2 bases not matched to a gene. The CDR3 covers 13 residues. Germline V gives CDR1 SGHTA, CDR2 FQGTGA. For the CDR3, the DNA is TGTGCCAGCAGCCCGACAGGGGGAAACACCATATATTTT. It is translated as CASSPTGGNTIYF. Full variable domain (rest looked up from reference TRBV7-3 and TRBJ1-3): GAGVSQTPSNKVTEKGKYVELRCDPISGHTALYWYRQSLGQGPEFLIYFQGTGAADDSGLPNDRFFAVRPEGSVSTLKIQRTERGDSAVYLCASSPTGGNTIYFGEGSWLTVV.

V and J are TRBV6-5 and TRBJ2-2, with D possibly being TRBD2 (5 bases). V was clipped by 2 bases and J by 5 bases, with 9 bases between them. Germline V gene lookup returns CDR1 MNHEY and CDR2 SVGAGI. CDR3 length: 14 residues. CDR3 sequence reads: CASSYAPGTGELFF. The CDR3 DNA is TGTGCCAGCAGTTACGCCCCGGGGACCGGGGAGCTGTTTTTT.

The rearrangement joins TRBV28 to TRBJ2-1; 14 bases fit TRBD2. The CDR3 covers 15 residues. The V gene's germline CDR1 is MDHEN and CDR2 SYDVKM. V shed 8 bases, J shed 4 bases, and the junction held 4 bases outside the gene matches. The CDR3 sequence is CASLRLAGGYNEQFF. CDR3 DNA sequence: TGTGCCAGCCTGCGACTAGCGGGAGGGTACAATGAGCAGTTCTTC.

The V gene is TRBV29-1, the J gene TRBJ2-7; D possibly corresponds to TRBD2 (5 bases). CDR3 length: 11 amino acids. The V and J ends lost 6 bases and 6 bases respectively, with 12 bases between them. CDR1 SQVTM and CDR2 ANQGSEA come from the germline V gene. The CDR3: CSVYTGFEQYF. The CDR3 DNA follows: TGCAGCGTGTACACGGGGTTCGAGCAGTACTTC.

This clone was seen only a few times. The chain links TRBV11-3 to TRBJ2-7; 10 bases map to TRBD2. CDR1 and CDR2 (germline): SGHNT, YENEEA. V trimming: 1 base; J trimming: 3 bases; junction bases outside the gene matches: 9. The CDR3 covers 17 residues. CDR3 nucleotides: TGTGCCAGCAGCTTAGCCCCAACTAGCGGGATGTTCTACGAGCAGTACTTC. Translating it yields CASSLAPTSGMFYEQYF.

This clone was recorded a few times. The V call is TRBV5-1, the J call TRBJ2-7, with D possibly being TRBD2 (6 bases). This CDR3 is built from 15 residues. The V gene's germline CDR1 is SGHRS and CDR2 YFSETQ. V was cut by 1 base and J by 1 base, with 12 bases left in between. The CDR3: CASSLYGDSSYEQYF. CDR3 coding DNA: TGCGCCAGCAGCTTGTATGGGGACTCGTCCTACGAGCAGTACTTC. Combining the CDR3 with reference TRBV5-1 and TRBJ2-7 gives the whole variable domain KAGVTQTPRYLIKTRGQQVTLSCSPISGHRSVSWYQQTPGQGLQFLFEYFSETQRNKGNFPGRFSGRQFSNSRSEMNVSTLELGDSALYLCASSLYGDSSYEQYFGPGTRLTVT.

This clone was detected a few times. The rearrangement links TRBV20-1 to TRBJ1-1; D is uncertain. CDR3 length equals 11 residues. Trimming stripped 6 bases from V and 0 bases from J, with 5 bases between. The germline gives CDR1 DFQATT, CDR2 SNEGSKA (reference sequence). CDR3 coding DNA: TGCAGTGCCTTCTTGAACACTGAAGCTTTCTTT. This codes for CSAFLNTEAFF.

The chain is built from TRBV5-1 and TRBJ2-7; D is uncertain. V was shortened by 0 bases and J by 5 bases, with 9 bases between the two germline ends. The CDR3 covers 13 residues. Per the germline V gene, CDR1 is SGHRS and CDR2 is YFSETQ. CDR3 region: CASSLDLLDEQYF. The CDR3 DNA reads TGCGCCAGCAGCTTGGACCTACTCGACGAGCAGTACTTC.

This clone turned up a few times. V and J are TRBV5-4 and TRBJ2-7; D is perhaps TRBD2 (6 bases). This CDR3 comprises 15 residues. V was shortened by 2 bases and J by 0 bases, with 12 bases between the two germline ends. Per the germline V gene, CDR1 is SGHNT and CDR2 is YYREEE (reference sequence). The CDR3 sequence is CASSLGGASSYEQYF. CDR3 bases: TGTGCCAGCAGCTTAGGAGGGGCGAGCTCCTACGAGCAGTACTTC.

This clone turned up a few times. The rearrangement joins TRBV7-3 to TRBJ2-2; the match to TRBD1 covers 9 bases. CDR3 length equals 14 residues. The V and J ends lost 11 bases and 0 bases, in that order; junction bases with no gene match: 4. Per germline, CDR1 SGHTA and CDR2 FQGTGA. The CDR3, as DNA: TGTGCCTCACAGGGGGCTCCGAACACCGGGGAGCTGTTTTTT. Translated, it gives CASQGAPNTGELFF.

The chain recombines TRBV28 with TRBJ2-1; no firm D call. The CDR3 sequence is 13 residues long. From germline, CDR1 is MDHEN and CDR2 SYDVKM. The V and J ends lost 1 base and 10 bases respectively, with 11 bases between them. The CDR3 DNA is TGTGCCAGCAGTTTATCAACAGTAGACGAGCAGTTCTTC. Its translation is CASSLSTVDEQFF.

The CDR3 nucleotides read TGTGCCAGCAGTTCCCACAGGGGCAATCAGCCCCAGCATTTT. Protein: CASSSHRGNQPQHF. V is TRBV28 and J is TRBJ1-5, with D possibly TRBD1 on 6 matching bases. The CDR3 spans 14 residues. Germline values: CDR1 MDHEN, CDR2 SYDVKM. Trimming shortened V by 4 bases and J by 2 bases, and 9 bases separated the two germline ends.

This clone was detected only once. The V gene is TRBV7-3, the J gene TRBJ2-1; 9 bases line up with TRBD2. J gave up 4 bases and V 5 bases, and 12 bases lay outside the gene matches. From germline, CDR1 is SGHTA and CDR2 FQGTGA. The CDR3 runs 17 residues. The CDR3 nucleotides read TGTGCCAGCAGCCCGGGGCTGGGGCGGGGGGGATACAATGAGCAGTTCTTC. This sequence encodes CASSPGLGRGGYNEQFF.

The chain recombines TRBV30 with TRBJ2-1, with 7 bases aligning to TRBD2. Germline V CDR1 and CDR2: GTSNPN, SVGIG (reference sequence). The CDR3 spans 16 residues. With 5 bases clipped from V and 2 bases from J, the junction kept 12 bases outside the gene matches. The CDR3 bases are TGTGCCTGGTCAAGATTTGGCGGGAGAACCTACAATGAGCAGTTCTTC. Translated: CAWSRFGGRTYNEQFF. Together with reference TRBV30 and TRBJ2-1, the CDR3 gives the full variable domain: SQTIHQWPATLVQPVGSPLSLECTVEGTSNPNLYWYRQAAGRGLQLLFYSVGIGQISSEVPQNLSASRPQDRQFILSSKKLLLSDSGFYLCAWSRFGGRTYNEQFFGPGTRLTVL.

This rearrangement joins TRBV30 to TRBJ1-1; unclear D gene. V dropped 2 bases and J dropped 0 bases, with 7 bases sitting between them. Germline V gene lookup returns CDR1 GTSNPN and CDR2 SVGIG (reference sequence). The CDR3 totals 13 residues. For the CDR3, the DNA is TGTGCCTGGAGTACAGAATTGAACACTGAAGCTTTCTTT. Translating it yields CAWSTELNTEAFF. Drawing the rest from reference TRBV30 and TRBJ1-1, the complete variable domain is SQTIHQWPATLVQPVGSPLSLECTVEGTSNPNLYWYRQAAGRGLQLLFYSVGIGQISSEVPQNLSASRPQDRQFILSSKKLLLSDSGFYLCAWSTELNTEAFFGQGTRLTVV.

V gene TRBV2 combines with J gene TRBJ2-7; TRBD1 is a possible D gene (5 bases). Germline V lookup: CDR1 SNHLY, CDR2 FYNNEI. V was cut by 4 bases and J by 2 bases, with 15 bases left in between. The CDR3 contains 15 residues. The CDR3: CASSGPQDTTYEQYF. The DNA for the CDR3 is TGTGCCAGCAGTGGGCCGCAGGACACGACCTACGAGCAGTACTTC. The full variable domain, its missing parts supplied by reference TRBV2 and TRBJ2-7, is EPEVTQTPSHQVTQMGQEVILRCVPISNHLYFYWYRQILGQKVEFLVSFYNNEISEKSEIFDDQFSVERPDGSNFTLKIRSTKLEDSAMYFCASSGPQDTTYEQYFGPGTRLTVT.

The rearrangement uses TRBV28 and TRBJ2-7; 7 bases match TRBD1. The CDR3 has 14 residues. The junction had 7 bases not matched to a gene; V was cut back by 3 bases and J by 5 bases. CDR1 and CDR2 from the germline V gene are MDHEN and SYDVKM. CDR3 coding DNA: TGTGCCAGCAGTTTTCGAGGGGGCCGGGACGAGCAGTACTTC. Encoded protein: CASSFRGGRDEQYF. The full variable domain, rest sourced from reference TRBV28 and TRBJ2-7, is DVKVTQSSRYLVKRTGEKVFLECVQDMDHENMFWYRQDPGLGLRLIYFSYDVKMKEKGDIPEGYSVSREKKERFSLILESASTNQTSMYLCASSFRGGRDEQYFGPGTRLTVT.

The V call is TRBV27, the J call TRBJ1-1; maybe TRBD1 (5 bases). Trimming cost V 9 bases and J 4 bases, with 15 bases left between them. Germline V gives CDR1 MNHEY, CDR2 SMNVEV (reference sequence). CDR3 size: 13 residues. The CDR3 sequence is CASRNPGLTEAFF. CDR3 bases: TGTGCCAGTCGAAACCCGGGACTCACTGAAGCTTTCTTT.

V gene TRBV19 combines with J gene TRBJ1-5, with a possible D match to TRBD1 (5 bases). CDR3 length: 16 residues. Germline V CDR1 and CDR2: LNHDA, SQIVND (reference sequence). V was clipped by 7 bases and J by 0 bases, with 16 bases between them. In DNA, the CDR3 is TGTGCCAGTACTGGGCATTGGGGCCGTAGCAATCAGCCCCAGCATTTT. Amino acids: CASTGHWGRSNQPQHF.